This T cell receptor (beta chain) was found in a study of CD8 T cells in Susac syndrome. Negative isolation yielded CD4+ and CD8+ T cells, and FACS enriched TEMRA cells. RNA, at about 0.45 to 1 ug, was reverse transcribed with random hexamers. TCRdb re-called the immunoSEQ multiplex PCR reads through MiXCR, storing one row per CDR3 protein. The sample lists about 300,000 distinct CDR3 sequences, 75% to 90% seen once, with more than 0.15% in the top ten. The V gene lost 7 bases and the J gene lost 2 bases, with 13 bases spanning the gap. CDR1 MNHEY and CDR2 SVGAGI come from the germline V gene. CDR3 length: 14 amino acids.

Sequenced sample: CD8+ T cells from PBMCs. The V and J genes are TRBV6-5 and TRBJ2-3; weak D call: TRBD2 (6 bases). The source of this sequence is a human donor with multiple sclerosis. The CDR3 coding sequence is TGTGCCAGCACTCCGGGGGTGCCCACAGATACGCAGTATTTT. This encodes CASTPGVPTDTQYF.